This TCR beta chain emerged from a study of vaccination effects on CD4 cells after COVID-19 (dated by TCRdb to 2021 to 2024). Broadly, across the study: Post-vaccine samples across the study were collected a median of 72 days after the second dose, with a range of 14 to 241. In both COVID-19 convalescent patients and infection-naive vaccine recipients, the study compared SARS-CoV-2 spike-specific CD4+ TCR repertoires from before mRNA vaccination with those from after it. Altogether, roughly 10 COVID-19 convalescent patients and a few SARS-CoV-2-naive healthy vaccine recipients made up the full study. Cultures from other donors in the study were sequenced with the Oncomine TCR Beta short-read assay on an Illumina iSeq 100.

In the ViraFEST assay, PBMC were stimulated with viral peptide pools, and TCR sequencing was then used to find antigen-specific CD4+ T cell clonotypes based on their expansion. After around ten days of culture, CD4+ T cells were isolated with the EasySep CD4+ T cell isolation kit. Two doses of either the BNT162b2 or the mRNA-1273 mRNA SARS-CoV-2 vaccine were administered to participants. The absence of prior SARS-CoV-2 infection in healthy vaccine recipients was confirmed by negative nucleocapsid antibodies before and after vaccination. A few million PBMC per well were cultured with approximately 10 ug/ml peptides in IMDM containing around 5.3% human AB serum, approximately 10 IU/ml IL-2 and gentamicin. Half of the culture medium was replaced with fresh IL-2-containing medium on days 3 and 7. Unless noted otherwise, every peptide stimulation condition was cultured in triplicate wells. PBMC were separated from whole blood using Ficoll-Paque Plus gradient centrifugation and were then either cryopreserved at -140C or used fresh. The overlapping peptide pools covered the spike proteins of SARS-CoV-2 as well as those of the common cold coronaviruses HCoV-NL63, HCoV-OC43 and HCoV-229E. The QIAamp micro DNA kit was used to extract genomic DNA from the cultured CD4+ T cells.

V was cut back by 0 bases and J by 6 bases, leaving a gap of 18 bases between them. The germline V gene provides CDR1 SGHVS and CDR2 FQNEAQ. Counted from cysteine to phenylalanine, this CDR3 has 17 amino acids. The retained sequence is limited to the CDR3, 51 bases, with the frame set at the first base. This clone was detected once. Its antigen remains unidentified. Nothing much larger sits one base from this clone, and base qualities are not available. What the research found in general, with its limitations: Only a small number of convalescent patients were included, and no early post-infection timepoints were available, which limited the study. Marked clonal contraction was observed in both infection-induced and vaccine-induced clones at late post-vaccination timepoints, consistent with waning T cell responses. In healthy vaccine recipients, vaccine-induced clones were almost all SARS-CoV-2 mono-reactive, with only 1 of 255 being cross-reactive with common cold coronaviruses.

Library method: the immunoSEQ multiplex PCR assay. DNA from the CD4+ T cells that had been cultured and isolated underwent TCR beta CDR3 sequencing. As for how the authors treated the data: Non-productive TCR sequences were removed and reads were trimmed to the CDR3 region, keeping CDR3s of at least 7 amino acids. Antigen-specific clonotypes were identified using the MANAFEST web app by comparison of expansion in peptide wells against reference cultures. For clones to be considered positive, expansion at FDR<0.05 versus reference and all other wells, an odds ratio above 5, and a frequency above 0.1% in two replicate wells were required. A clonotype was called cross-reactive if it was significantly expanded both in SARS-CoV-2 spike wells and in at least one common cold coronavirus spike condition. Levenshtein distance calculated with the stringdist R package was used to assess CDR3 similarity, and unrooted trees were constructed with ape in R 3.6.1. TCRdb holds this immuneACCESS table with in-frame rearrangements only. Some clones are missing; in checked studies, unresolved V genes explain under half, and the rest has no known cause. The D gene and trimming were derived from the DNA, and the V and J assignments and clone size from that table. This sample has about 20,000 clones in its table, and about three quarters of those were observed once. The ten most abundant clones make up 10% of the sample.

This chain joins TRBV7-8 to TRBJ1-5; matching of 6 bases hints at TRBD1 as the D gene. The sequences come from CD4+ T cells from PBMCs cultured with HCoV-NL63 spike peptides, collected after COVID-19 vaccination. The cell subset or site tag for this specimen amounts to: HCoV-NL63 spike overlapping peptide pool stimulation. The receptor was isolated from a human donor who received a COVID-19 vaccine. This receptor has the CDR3 CASSLASVSGASQPQHF. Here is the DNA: TGTGCCAGCAGCTTAGCTTCCGTATCAGGGGCCTCTCAGCCCCAGCATTTT.